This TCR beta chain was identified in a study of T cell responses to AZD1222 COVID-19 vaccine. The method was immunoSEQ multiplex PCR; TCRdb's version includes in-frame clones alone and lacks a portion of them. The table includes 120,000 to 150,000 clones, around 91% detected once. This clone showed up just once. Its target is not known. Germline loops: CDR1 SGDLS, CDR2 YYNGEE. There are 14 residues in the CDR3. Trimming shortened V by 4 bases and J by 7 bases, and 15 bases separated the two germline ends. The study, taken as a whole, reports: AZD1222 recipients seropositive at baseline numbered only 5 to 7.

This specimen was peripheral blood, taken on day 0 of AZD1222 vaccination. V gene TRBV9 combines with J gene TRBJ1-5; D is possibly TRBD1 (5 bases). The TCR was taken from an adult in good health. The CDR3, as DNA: TGTGCCAGCAGCTTTCAGGGAGTTGGCCAGCCCCAGCATTTT. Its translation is CASSFQGVGQPQHF.